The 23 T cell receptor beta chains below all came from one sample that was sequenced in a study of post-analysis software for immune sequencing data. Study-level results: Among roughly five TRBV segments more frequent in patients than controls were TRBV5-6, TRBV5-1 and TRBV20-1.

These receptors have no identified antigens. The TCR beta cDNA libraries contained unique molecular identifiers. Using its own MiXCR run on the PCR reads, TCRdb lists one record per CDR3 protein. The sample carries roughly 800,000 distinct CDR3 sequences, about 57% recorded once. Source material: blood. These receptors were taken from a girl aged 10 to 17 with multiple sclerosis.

The DNA for the CDR3 is TGTGCCAGCAGCTCCCAGGCCCGGGGGGAGACCCAGTACTTC. It encodes CASSSQARGETQYF. This sequence joins TRBV9 and TRBJ2-5, with D perhaps matching TRBD2 (6 bases). Per the germline V gene, CDR1 is SGDLS and CDR2 is YYNGEE. V gave up 4 bases and J gave up 5 bases, with 15 bases separating them. The CDR3 is 14 amino acids.

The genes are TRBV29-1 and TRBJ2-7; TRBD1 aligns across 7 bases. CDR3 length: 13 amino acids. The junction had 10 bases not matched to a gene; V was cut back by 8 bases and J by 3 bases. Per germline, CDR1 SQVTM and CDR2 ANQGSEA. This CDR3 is CSIEDRTSYEQYF. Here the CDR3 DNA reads TGCAGCATCGAGGACAGGACCAGCTACGAGCAGTACTTC.

The CDR3 DNA is TGTGCCAGCAGTTTGTCCAGGGCAGACCATGGCTACACCTTC. Translation: CASSLSRADHGYTF. J is TRBJ1-2 and V is TRBV12-3 or TRBV12-4, with D possibly matching TRBD1 (5 bases). This CDR3 region has 14 residues. The V gene lost 3 bases and the J gene lost 6 bases, with 14 bases spanning the gap.

The CDR3 DNA follows: TGCAGTGCAACCCCCAGGGGGAGCGGGCGTGGCAATGAGCAGTTCTTC. It codes for CSATPRGSGRGNEQFF. The chain employs TRBV20-1 and TRBJ2-1; D might be TRBD1 (7 bases). Trimming shortened V by 6 bases and J by 6 bases, and 24 bases separated the two germline ends. Looked up from germline, CDR1 is DFQATT and CDR2 is SNEGSKA (reference sequence). CDR3 size: 16 residues.

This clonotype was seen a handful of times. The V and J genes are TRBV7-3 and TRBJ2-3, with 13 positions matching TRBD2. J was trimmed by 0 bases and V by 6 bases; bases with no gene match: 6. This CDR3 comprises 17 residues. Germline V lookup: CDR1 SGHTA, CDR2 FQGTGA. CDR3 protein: CASSAGLAGISTDTQYF. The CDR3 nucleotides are TGTGCCAGCAGTGCGGGACTAGCGGGAATAAGCACAGATACGCAGTATTTT.

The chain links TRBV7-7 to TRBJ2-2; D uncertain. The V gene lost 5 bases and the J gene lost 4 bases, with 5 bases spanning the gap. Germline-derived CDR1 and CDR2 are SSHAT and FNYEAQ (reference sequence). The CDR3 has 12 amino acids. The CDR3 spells CASSPITGELFF. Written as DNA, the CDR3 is TGTGCCAGCAGCCCGATCACCGGGGAGCTGTTTTTT.

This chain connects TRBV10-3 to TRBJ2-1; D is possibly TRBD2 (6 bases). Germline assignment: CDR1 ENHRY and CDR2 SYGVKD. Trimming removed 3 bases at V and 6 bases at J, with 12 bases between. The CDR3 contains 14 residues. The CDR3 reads CAISEGAEGNEQFF. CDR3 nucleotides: TGTGCCATCAGTGAAGGAGCGGAGGGCAATGAGCAGTTCTTC.

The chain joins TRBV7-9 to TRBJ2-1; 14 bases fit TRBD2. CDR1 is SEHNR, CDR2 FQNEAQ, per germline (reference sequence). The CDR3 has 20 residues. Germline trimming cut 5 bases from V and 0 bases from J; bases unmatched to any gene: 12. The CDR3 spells CASSPGTSGRPQSSYNEQFF. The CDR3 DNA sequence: TGTGCCAGCAGCCCGGGGACTAGCGGGAGACCCCAGAGCTCCTACAATGAGCAGTTCTTC.

The CDR3 loop reads CASSMGLAGRPSNNEQFF. The CDR3 nucleotides read TGTGCCAGCAGCATGGGACTAGCGGGACGCCCGTCGAACAATGAGCAGTTCTTC. The chain joins TRBV3-1 to TRBJ2-1; 13 positions match TRBD2. V gave up 5 bases and J gave up 5 bases; unmatched junction bases: 12. The CDR3 contains 18 residues. Germline values: CDR1 LGHDT, CDR2 YNNKEL (reference sequence).

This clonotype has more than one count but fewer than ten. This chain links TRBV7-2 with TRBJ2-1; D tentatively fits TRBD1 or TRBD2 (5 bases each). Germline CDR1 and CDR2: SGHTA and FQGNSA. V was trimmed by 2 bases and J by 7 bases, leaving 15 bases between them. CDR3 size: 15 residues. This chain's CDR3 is CASSLSGTRWNEQFF. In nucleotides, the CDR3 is TGTGCCAGCAGCTTATCTGGGACCCGCTGGAATGAGCAGTTCTTC.

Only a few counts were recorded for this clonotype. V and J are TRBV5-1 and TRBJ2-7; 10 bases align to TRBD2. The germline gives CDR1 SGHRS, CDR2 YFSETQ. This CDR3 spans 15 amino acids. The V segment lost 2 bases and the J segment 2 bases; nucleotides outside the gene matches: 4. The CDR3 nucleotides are TGCGCCAGCAGCTTATCTGGACTAGCGGCCTACGAGCAGTACTTC. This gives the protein CASSLSGLAAYEQYF.

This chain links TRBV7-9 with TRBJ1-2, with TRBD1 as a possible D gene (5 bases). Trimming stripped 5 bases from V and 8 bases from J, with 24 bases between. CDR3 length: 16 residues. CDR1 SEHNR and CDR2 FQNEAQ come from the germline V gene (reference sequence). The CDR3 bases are TGTGCCAGCAGCCCCATTATGGGGCAGATGTTGAGGGGCTACACCTTC. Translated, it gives CASSPIMGQMLRGYTF.

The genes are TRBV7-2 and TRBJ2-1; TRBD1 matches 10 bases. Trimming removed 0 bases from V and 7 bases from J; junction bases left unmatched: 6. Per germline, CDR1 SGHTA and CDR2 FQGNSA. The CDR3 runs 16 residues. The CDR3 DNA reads TGTGCCAGCAGCTTAGCTCCGGGACAGGGGATGAATGAGCAGTTCTTC. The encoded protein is CASSLAPGQGMNEQFF.

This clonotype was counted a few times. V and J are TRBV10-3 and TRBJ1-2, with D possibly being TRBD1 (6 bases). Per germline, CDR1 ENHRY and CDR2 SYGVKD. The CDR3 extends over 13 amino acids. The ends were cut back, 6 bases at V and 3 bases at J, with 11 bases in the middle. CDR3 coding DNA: TGTGCCATCAGGGGGGCCGGGGACTATGGCTACACCTTC. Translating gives CAIRGAGDYGYTF.

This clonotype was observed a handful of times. Here the CDR3 DNA reads TGCAGTGCTATCAAGTCCTTGATGTCCTACAATGAGCAGTTCTTC. Translating it yields CSAIKSLMSYNEQFF. V gene TRBV20-1 combines with J gene TRBJ2-1, with unresolved D. Trimming took off 4 bases at V and 1 base at J, with 14 bases between the two ends. The CDR3 sequence is 15 residues long. CDR1 is DFQATT, CDR2 SNEGSKA, per germline (reference sequence).

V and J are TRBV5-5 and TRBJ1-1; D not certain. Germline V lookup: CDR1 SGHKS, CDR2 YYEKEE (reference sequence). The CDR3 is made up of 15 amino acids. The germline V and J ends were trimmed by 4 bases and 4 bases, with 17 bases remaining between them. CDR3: CASSPRVRPSTEAFF. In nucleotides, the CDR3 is TGTGCCAGCAGCCCCCGTGTACGGCCCAGCACTGAAGCTTTCTTT.

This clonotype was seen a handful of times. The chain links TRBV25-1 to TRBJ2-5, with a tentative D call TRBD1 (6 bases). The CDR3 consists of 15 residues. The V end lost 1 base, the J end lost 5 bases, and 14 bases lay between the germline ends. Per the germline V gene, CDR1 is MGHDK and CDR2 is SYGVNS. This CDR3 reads CASSESGRGRETQYF. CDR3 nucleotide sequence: TGTGCCAGCAGTGAATCGGGCAGGGGAAGGGAGACCCAGTACTTC.

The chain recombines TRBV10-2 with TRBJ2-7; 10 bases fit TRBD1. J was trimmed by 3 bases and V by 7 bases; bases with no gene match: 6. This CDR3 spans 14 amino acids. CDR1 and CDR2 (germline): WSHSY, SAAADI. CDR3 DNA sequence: TGCGCCAGCACTCGACAGGGGGCTAACTACGAGCAGTACTTC. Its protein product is CASTRQGANYEQYF.

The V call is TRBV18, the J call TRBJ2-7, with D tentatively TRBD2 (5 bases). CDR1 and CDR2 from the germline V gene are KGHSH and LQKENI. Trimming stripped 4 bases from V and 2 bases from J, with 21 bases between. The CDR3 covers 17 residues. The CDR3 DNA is TGTGCCAGCTCACTCGAGCGGACCTGGGTATCGGCCTACGAGCAGTACTTC. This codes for CASSLERTWVSAYEQYF.

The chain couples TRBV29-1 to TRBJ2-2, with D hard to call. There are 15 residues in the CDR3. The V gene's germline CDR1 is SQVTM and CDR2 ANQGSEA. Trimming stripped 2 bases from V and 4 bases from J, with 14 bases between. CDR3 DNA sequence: TGCAGCGTTGAACCCGGGTCTACGAGCACCGGGGAGCTGTTTTTT. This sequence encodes CSVEPGSTSTGELFF.

The DNA for the CDR3 is TGCAGCGGCCTACTACTTTCCAGGGGAGGCTATGGCTACACCTTC. Residues: CSGLLLSRGGYGYTF. This sequence joins TRBV29-1 and TRBJ1-2; maybe TRBD1 (6 bases). The CDR3 contains 15 residues. Trimming took 7 bases from V and 4 from J, leaving 22 bases between them. In germline, CDR1 is SQVTM, CDR2 ANQGSEA.

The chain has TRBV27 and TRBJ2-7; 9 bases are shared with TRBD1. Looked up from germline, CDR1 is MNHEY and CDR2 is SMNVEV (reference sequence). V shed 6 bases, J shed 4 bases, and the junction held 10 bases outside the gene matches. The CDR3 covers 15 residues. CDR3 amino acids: CASSITGGGHYEQYF. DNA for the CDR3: TGTGCCAGCAGCATTACAGGGGGCGGCCATTACGAGCAGTACTTC.

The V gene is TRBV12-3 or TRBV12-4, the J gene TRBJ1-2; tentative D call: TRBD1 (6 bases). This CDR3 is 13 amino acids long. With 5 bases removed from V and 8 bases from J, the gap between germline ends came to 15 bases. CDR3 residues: CASSPRDNVGYTF. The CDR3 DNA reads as TGTGCCAGCAGTCCCCGGGACAATGTAGGCTACACCTTC.